What follows describes a single T cell receptor beta chain. These data originate in a study of blood T cell repertoires in COVID-19. For the study at large: The origin of the acute and convalescent COVID-19 samples was the United States, Italy and Spain. Nucleic acid was either cDNA or gDNA, and it came from T cells, B-cell-depleted T cells, or PBMCs.

Original analysis: Quantification of nucleated cells was approximated via reference gene primer amplification. Sequenced by immunoSEQ multiplex PCR; TCRdb stores in-frame clones only, minus some. V and J calls and clone size follow that table, whereas D and trimming were derived from the DNA. Among about 250,000 clones listed, roughly 80% were seen once. V lost 4 bases to trimming and J lost 2 bases, with 9 bases between them. Germline V CDR1 and CDR2: MGHRA, YSYEKL. This CDR3 is built from 14 residues. V and J are TRBV4-1 and TRBJ1-5, with D tentatively TRBD1 (5 bases). The receptor was isolated from a woman aged 80 or over with acute or convalescent COVID-19. The specimen was peripheral blood. The chain's CDR3 is CASSPTGGNQPQHF. The CDR3 coding sequence is TGCGCCAGCAGCCCCACAGGAGGCAATCAGCCCCAGCATTTT.